This TCR beta chain was captured by sequencing in a study of blood T cells in healthy people across ages. Next came a second PCR, run for 7 to 11 cycles, which used a sample-barcoded 5' primer along with a J-beta primer mix. TCRdb called the 5' RACE reads again in MiXCR, with one record for every CDR3 protein. Of some 900,000 distinct CDR3 sequences in the sample, about 28% were seen once. This CDR3 contains 16 residues. Trimming removed 0 bases from V and 7 bases from J; junction bases left unmatched: 6. Germline-derived CDR1 and CDR2 are LGHNA and YNFKEQ. Study-level findings and limits: Researchers said unsorted PBMCs prevented a conclusive naive versus antigen-experienced comparison.

This clonotype was counted ten times or more. Its antigen is unidentified. This clonotype was sampled from a woman of 80 years or more in good health. This chain uses TRBV4-2 with TRBJ2-1; 10 bases map to TRBD2. The source material was blood. In nucleotides, the CDR3 is TGTGCCAGCAGCCAAGAGGCTAGCGGGGGTAGGAATGAGCAGTTCTTC. Amino acid sequence: CASSQEASGGRNEQFF.